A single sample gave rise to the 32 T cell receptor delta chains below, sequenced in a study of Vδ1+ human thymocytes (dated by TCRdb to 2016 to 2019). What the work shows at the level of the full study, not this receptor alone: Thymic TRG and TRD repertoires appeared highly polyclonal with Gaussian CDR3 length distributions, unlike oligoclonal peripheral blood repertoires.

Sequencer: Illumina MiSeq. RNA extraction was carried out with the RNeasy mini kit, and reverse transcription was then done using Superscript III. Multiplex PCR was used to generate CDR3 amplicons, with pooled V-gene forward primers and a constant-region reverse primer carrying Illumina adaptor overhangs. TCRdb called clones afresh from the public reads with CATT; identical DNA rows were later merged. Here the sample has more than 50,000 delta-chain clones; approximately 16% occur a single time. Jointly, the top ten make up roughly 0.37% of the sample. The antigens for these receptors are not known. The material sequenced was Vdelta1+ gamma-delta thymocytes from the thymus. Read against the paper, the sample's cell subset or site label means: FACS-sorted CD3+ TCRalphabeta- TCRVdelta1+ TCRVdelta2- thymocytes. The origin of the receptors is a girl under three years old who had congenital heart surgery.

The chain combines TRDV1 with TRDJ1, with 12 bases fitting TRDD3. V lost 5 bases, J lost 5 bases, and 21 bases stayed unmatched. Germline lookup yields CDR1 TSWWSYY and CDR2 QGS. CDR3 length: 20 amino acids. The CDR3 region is CALGPLGLTGGYFGGDKLIF. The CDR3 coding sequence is TGTGCTCTTGGGCCACTGGGGCTGACTGGGGGATACTTTGGAGGGGATAAACTCATCTTT.

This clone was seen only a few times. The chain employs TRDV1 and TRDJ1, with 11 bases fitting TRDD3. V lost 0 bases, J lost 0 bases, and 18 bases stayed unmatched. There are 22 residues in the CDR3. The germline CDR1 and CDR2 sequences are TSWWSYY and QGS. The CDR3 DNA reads TGTGCTCTTGGGGAACTTCGGCCTACGTACTGGGGGATAATGGAGTACACCGATAAACTCATCTTT. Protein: CALGELRPTYWGIMEYTDKLIF.

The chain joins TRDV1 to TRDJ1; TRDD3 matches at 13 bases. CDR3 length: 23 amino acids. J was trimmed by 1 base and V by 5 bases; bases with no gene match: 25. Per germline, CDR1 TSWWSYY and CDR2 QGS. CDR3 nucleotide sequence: TGTGCTCTTGGGACAGCCCTGTTCGGAACCCCACGAACTGGGGGATACGGCACCGATAAACTCATCTTT. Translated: CALGTALFGTPRTGGYGTDKLIF.

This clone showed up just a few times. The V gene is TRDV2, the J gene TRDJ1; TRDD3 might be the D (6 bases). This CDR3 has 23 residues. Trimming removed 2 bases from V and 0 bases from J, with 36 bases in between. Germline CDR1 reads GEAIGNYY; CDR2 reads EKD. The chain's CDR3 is CACDKLKSPAQRGGTQYTDKLIF. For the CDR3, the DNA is TGTGCCTGTGACAAACTAAAATCACCCGCACAGCGGGGGGGGACCCAGTACACCGATAAACTCATCTTT.

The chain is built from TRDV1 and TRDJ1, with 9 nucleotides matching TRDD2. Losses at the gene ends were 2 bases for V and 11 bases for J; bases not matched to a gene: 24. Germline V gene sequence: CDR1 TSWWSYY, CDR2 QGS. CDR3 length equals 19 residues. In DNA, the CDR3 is TGTGCTCTTGGGGAAACCTTCCTACAACAATTTTACTGGGGCGTTAAGCTCATCTTT. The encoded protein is CALGETFLQQFYWGVKLIF.

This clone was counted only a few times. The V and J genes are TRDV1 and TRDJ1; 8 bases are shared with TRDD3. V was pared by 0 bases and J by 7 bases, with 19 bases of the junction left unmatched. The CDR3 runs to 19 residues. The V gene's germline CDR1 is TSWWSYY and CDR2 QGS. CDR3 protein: CALGELGIPAKGDKGKLIF. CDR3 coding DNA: TGTGCTCTTGGGGAACTAGGCATTCCCGCGAAGGGGGATAAGGGTAAACTCATCTTT.

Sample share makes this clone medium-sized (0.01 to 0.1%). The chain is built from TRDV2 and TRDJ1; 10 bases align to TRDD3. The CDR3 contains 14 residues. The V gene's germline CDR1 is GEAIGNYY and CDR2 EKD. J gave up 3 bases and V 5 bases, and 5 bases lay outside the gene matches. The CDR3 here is CACVLGDNADKLIF. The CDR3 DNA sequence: TGTGCCTGTGTGCTGGGGGATAATGCCGATAAACTCATCTTT.

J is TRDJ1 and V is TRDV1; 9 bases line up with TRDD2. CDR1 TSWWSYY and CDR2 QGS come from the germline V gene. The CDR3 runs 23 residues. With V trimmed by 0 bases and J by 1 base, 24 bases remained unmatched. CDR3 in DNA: TGTGCTCTTGGGGAACTCCCGGCCTTCCTACGGCCTAGATCCTTCCCCCCCACCGATAAACTCATCTTT. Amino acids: CALGELPAFLRPRSFPPTDKLIF.

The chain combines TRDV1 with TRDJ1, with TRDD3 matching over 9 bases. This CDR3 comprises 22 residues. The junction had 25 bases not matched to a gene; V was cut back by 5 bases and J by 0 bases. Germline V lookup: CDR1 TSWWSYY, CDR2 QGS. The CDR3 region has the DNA TGTGCTCTTGGGAGCCGAAGAATTTCGCCTCCGTACTGGGGGACAGACACCGATAAACTCATCTTT. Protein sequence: CALGSRRISPPYWGTDTDKLIF.

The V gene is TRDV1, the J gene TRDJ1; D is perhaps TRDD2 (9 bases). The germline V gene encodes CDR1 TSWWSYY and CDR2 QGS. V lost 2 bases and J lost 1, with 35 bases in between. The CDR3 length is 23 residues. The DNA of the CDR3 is TGTGCTCTTGGGGAAAAAGGCCTTCCTACTTCTGGTACTGGGGGCCCTAGCACCGATAAACTCATCTTT. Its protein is CALGEKGLPTSGTGGPSTDKLIF.

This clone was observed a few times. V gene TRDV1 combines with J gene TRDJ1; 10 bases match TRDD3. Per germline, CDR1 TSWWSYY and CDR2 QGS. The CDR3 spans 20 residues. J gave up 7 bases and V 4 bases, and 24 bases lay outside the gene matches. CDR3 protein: CALGALPISDGGYARVKLIF. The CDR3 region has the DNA TGTGCTCTTGGGGCGCTACCCATCTCCGACGGGGGATACGCTAGGGTTAAACTCATCTTT.

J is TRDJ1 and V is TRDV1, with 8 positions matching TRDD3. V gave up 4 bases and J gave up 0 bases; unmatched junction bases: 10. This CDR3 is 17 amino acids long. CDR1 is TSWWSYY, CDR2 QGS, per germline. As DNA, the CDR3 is TGTGCTCTTGGGGGCCGGGGATACCCGAGGTACACCGATAAACTCATCTTT. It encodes CALGGRGYPRYTDKLIF.

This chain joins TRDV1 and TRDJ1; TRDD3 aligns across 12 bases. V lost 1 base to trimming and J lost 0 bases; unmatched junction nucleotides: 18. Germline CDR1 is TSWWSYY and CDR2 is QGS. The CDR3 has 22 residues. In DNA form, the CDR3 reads TGTGCTCTTGGGGAACCGCCTACCGTCGGTACTGGGGGATACCCGTACACCGATAAACTCATCTTT. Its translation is CALGEPPTVGTGGYPYTDKLIF.

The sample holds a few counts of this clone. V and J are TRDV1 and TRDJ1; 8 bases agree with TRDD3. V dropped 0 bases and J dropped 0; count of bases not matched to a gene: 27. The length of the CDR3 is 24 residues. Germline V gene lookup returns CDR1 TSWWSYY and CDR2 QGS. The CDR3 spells CALGELLADCTPPGDTRYTDKLIF. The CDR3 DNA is TGTGCTCTTGGGGAACTCCTGGCGGATTGTACGCCTCCCGGGGATACACGGTACACCGATAAACTCATCTTT.

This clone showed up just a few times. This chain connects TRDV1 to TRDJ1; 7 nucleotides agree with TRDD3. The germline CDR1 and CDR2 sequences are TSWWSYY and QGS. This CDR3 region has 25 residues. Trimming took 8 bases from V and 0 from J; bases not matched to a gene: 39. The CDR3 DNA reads TGTGCTCTTATCTTCCCGCGCAATAGACCCGATACGCGGGATACTCCCAGGTGGGACACCGATAAACTCATCTTT. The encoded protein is CALIFPRNRPDTRDTPRWDTDKLIF.

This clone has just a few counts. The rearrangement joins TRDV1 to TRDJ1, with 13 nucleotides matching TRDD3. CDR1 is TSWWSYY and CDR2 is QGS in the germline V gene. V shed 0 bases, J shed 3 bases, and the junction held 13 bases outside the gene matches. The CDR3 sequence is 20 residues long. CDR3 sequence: CALGELRRQTGGYESDKLIF. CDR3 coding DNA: TGTGCTCTTGGGGAACTACGGCGCCAAACTGGGGGATACGAATCCGATAAACTCATCTTT.

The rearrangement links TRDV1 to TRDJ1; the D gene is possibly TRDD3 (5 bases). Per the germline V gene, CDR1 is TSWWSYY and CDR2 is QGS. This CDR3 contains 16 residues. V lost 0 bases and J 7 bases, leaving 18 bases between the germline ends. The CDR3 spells CALGELESAITGKLIF. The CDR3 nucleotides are TGTGCTCTTGGGGAACTTGAGTCCGCTATAACTGGTAAACTCATCTTT.

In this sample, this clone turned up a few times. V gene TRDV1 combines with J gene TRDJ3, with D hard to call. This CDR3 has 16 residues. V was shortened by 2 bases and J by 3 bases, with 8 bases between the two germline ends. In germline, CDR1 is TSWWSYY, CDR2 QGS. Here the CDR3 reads CALGETVVWDTRQMFF. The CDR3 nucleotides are TGTGCTCTTGGGGAAACTGTGGTCTGGGACACCCGACAGATGTTTTTC.

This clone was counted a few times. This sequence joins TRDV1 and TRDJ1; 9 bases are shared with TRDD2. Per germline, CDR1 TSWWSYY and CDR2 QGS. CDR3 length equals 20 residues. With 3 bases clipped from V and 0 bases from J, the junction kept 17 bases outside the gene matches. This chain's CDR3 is CALGDLPTLRPGAYTDKLIF. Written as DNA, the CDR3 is TGTGCTCTTGGGGACCTTCCTACCCTGCGTCCCGGGGCGTACACCGATAAACTCATCTTT.

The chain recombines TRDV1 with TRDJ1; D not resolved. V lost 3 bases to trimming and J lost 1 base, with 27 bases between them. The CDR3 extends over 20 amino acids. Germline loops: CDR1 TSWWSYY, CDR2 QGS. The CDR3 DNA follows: TGTGCTCTTGGGGATATTCTTAACGTACGTCTGGAGAGCGGCACCGATAAACTCATCTTT. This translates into CALGDILNVRLESGTDKLIF.

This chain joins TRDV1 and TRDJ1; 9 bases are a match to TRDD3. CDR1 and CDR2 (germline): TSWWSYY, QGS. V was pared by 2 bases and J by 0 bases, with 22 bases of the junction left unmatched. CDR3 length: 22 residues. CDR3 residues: CALGEEVPLSGGYPPYTDKLIF. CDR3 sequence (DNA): TGTGCTCTTGGGGAAGAGGTCCCCCTTAGTGGGGGATATCCTCCGTACACCGATAAACTCATCTTT.

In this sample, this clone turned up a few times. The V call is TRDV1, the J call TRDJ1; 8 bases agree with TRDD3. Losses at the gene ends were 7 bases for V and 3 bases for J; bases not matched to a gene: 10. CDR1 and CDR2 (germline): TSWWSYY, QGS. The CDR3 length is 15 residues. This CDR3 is CALDHVGYASDKLIF. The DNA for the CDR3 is TGTGCTCTTGACCACGTGGGATACGCCTCCGATAAACTCATCTTT.

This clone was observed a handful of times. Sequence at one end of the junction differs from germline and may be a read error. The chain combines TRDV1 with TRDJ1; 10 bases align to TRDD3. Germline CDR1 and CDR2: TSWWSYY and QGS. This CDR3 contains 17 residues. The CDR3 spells CALGEGGIRPYTDKLIF. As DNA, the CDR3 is TGTGCTCTTGGAGAAGGGGGGATACGCCCGTACACCGATAAACTCATCTTC.

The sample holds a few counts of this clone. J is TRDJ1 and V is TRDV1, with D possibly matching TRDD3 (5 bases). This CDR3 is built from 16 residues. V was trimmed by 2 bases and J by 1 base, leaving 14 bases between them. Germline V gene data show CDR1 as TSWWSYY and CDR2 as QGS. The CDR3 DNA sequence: TGTGCTCTTGGGGAAAGGGGGTTCCCCACCACCGATAAACTCATCTTT. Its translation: CALGERGFPTTDKLIF.

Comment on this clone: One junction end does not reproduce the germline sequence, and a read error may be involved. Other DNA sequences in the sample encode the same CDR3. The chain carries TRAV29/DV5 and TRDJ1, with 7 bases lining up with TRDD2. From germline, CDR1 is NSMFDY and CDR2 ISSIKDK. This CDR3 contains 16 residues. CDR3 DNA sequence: TGTGCAGCAAGCGCGGTTCCTACCGGATTTGCCGATAAACTCATCTTC. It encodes CAASAVPTGFADKLIF.

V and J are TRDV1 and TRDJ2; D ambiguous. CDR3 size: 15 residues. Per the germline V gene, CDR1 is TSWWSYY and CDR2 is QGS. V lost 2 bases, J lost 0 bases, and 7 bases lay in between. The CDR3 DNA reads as TGTGCTCTTGGGGAAGGCACCCCTTTGACAGCACAACTCTTCTTT. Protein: CALGEGTPLTAQLFF.

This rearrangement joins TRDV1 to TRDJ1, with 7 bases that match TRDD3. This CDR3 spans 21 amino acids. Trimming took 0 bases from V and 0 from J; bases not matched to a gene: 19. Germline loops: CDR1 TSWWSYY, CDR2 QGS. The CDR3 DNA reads TGTGCTCTTGGGGAACTATTTCCCACCGAGGGGGGGATTCCGTACACCGATAAACTCATCTTT. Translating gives CALGELFPTEGGIPYTDKLIF.

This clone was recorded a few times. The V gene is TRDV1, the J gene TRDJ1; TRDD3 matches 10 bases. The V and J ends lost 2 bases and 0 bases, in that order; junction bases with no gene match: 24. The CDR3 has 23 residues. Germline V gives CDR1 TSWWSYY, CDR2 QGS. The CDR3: CALGEYGRLGDIVPPRYTDKLIF. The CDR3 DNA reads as TGTGCTCTTGGGGAATATGGACGTCTGGGGGATATTGTTCCGCCCCGGTACACCGATAAACTCATCTTT.

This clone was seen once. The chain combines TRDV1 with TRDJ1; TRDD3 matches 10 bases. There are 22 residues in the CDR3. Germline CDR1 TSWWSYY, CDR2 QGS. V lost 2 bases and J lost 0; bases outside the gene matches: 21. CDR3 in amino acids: CALGEASPYTGGSTPYTDKLIF. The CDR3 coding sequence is TGTGCTCTTGGGGAAGCCTCCCCCTATACTGGGGGATCAACCCCGTACACCGATAAACTCATCTTT.

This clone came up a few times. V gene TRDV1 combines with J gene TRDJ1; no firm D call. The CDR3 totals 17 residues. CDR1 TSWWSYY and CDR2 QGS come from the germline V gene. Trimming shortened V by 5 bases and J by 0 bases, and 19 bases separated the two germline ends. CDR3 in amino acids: CALGPPPPRSYTDKLIF. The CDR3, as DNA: TGTGCTCTTGGGCCCCCACCCCCCAGGTCGTACACCGATAAACTCATCTTT.

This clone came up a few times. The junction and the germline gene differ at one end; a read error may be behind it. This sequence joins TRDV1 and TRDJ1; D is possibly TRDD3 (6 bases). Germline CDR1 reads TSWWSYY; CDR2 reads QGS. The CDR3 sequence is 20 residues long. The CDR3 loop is CALGELVEGLGGSYTDKLIF. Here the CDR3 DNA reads TGTGCCCTTGGGGAACTAGTAGAAGGTCTTGGGGGCTCTTACACCGATAAACTCATCTTT.

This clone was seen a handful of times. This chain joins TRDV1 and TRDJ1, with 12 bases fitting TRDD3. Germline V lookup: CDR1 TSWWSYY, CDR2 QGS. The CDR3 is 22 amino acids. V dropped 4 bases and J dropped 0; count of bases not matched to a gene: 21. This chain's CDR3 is CALGASILRNWGILLYTDKLIF. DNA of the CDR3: TGTGCTCTTGGGGCGTCCATTCTCCGGAACTGGGGGATACTCCTGTACACCGATAAACTCATCTTT.